The T cell receptor (beta chain) described here comes from a study of memory CD4+ T cells and cytomegalovirus serostatus. About this clone: What it recognizes is unknown.

In the original processing: Out-of-frame sequences were removed, leaving 2,204,828 distinct TCRbeta sequences. Sequenced by immunoSEQ multiplex PCR; TCRdb stores in-frame clones only, minus some. D and trimming come from the DNA, and the V and J calls and clone size come from that table. The profile shows approximately 49,000 clones, around 77% of them singletons. Single viable CD3+CD4+CD8-CD45RO+ cells were sorted as the memory CD4+ T cells. Study observations and caveats: Each of approximately 63 CMV-associated TCRbeta sequences occurred in one to five individuals.

The origin of this receptor is an adult in good health and CMV-seronegative. The sequencing input was memory CD4+ T cells from blood.

The CDR3: CASSLGVAEAFF. The CDR3 DNA follows: TGTGCCAGCAGCTTAGGAGTTGCCGAAGCTTTCTTT. V usage is TRBV11-3 and J usage is TRBJ1-1, with D unresolved. Germline CDR1 reads SGHNT; CDR2 reads YENEEA. Trimming stripped 1 base from V and 8 bases from J, with 8 bases between. CDR3 length: 12 residues.